A selection of T cell receptor beta chains follows, all from one sample in a study of T cells in Graves' hyperthyroidism and ophthalmopathy. TCRdb reprocessed the multiplex PCR reads via MiXCR and lists one record per CDR3 protein. Of 460,000 or so distinct CDR3 sequences in the sample, 14% were seen once. The material sequenced was blood. These receptors all come from a woman aged 18-35 years with Graves' hyperthyroidism. CDR3s include the opening cysteine and the closing phenylalanine or tryptophan. Each record gives: J gene, CDR3 length, V gene, clone size, D gene, CDR3 protein, CDR3 DNA. D genes are given only for firm matches. Size values are once, few and many counts, or a class for expanded clones, and some rows have none.

J gene: TRBJ1-1
CDR3 length: 14
V gene: TRBV5-1
clone size: few
D gene: .
CDR3 protein: CASSWGQTNTEAFF
CDR3 DNA: TGCGCCAGCAGCTGGGGACAAACGAACACTGAAGCTTTCTTT

J gene: TRBJ2-1
CDR3 length: 15
V gene: TRBV7-3
clone size: many
D gene: .
CDR3 protein: CASSFFVGAYNEQFF
CDR3 DNA: TGTGCCAGCAGCTTCTTTGTGGGGGCCTACAATGAGCAGTTCTTC

J gene: TRBJ2-5
CDR3 length: 14
V gene: TRBV20-1
clone size: many
D gene: .
CDR3 protein: CSASGGNLQETQYF
CDR3 DNA: TGCAGTGCTAGTGGCGGGAACCTCCAAGAGACCCAGTACTTC

J gene: TRBJ2-3
CDR3 length: 13
V gene: TRBV4-1
clone size: .
D gene: .
CDR3 protein: CASSQSRTDTQYF
CDR3 DNA: TGCGCCAGCAGCCAAAGTAGGACAGATACGCAGTATTTT

J gene: TRBJ2-7
CDR3 length: 13
V gene: TRBV5-6
clone size: many
D gene: TRBD2
CDR3 protein: CASSFGGSYEQYF
CDR3 DNA: TGTGCCAGCAGCTTTGGCGGGAGCTACGAGCAGTACTTC

J gene: TRBJ2-1
CDR3 length: 15
V gene: TRBV3-1
clone size: many
D gene: TRBD1
CDR3 protein: CASSHGQATYNEQFF
CDR3 DNA: TGTGCCAGCAGCCACGGACAGGCCACCTACAATGAGCAGTTCTTC

J gene: TRBJ1-5
CDR3 length: 14
V gene: TRBV2
clone size: many
D gene: .
CDR3 protein: CASSQGFSNQPQHF
CDR3 DNA: TGTGCCAGCAGTCAGGGGTTTAGCAATCAGCCCCAGCATTTT

J gene: TRBJ1-2
CDR3 length: 15
V gene: TRBV30
clone size: .
D gene: .
CDR3 protein: CAWRAERDGSFGYTF
CDR3 DNA: TGTGCCTGGAGGGCCGAAAGGGACGGTTCATTCGGCTACACCTTC

J gene: TRBJ2-1
CDR3 length: 14
V gene: TRBV27
clone size: many
D gene: .
CDR3 protein: CASSPEGSYNEQFF
CDR3 DNA: TGTGCCAGCAGTCCCGAGGGGAGCTACAATGAGCAGTTCTTC

J gene: TRBJ2-5
CDR3 length: 14
V gene: TRBV5-1
clone size: many
D gene: TRBD2
CDR3 protein: CASSGGLAQETQYF
CDR3 DNA: TGCGCCAGCAGCGGAGGACTAGCCCAAGAGACCCAGTACTTC

J gene: TRBJ1-1
CDR3 length: 14
V gene: TRBV20-1
clone size: few
D gene: .
CDR3 protein: CSARDVRDRTEAFF
CDR3 DNA: TGCAGTGCTAGAGATGTGAGGGATAGGACTGAAGCTTTCTTT

J gene: TRBJ1-1
CDR3 length: 13
V gene: TRBV30
clone size: few
D gene: .
CDR3 protein: CAWSPGFNTEAFF
CDR3 DNA: TGTGCCTGGAGTCCCGGATTTAACACTGAAGCTTTCTTT

J gene: TRBJ2-2
CDR3 length: 12
V gene: TRBV6-4
clone size: few
D gene: .
CDR3 protein: CASTWGTGELFF
CDR3 DNA: TGTGCCAGCACTTGGGGAACCGGGGAGCTGTTTTTT

J gene: TRBJ1-1
CDR3 length: 15
V gene: TRBV19
clone size: .
D gene: .
CDR3 protein: CASSINRESKTEAFF
CDR3 DNA: TGTGCCAGTAGTATTAACAGGGAGTCCAAGACTGAAGCTTTCTTT

J gene: TRBJ2-4
CDR3 length: 17
V gene: TRBV7-2
clone size: few
D gene: .
CDR3 protein: CASSLGVSGKAKNIQYF
CDR3 DNA: TGTGCCAGCAGCTTAGGGGTTAGCGGAAAAGCCAAAAACATTCAGTACTTC

J gene: TRBJ1-2
CDR3 length: 14
V gene: TRBV30
clone size: many
D gene: .
CDR3 protein: CAWSGAGRYYGYTF
CDR3 DNA: TGTGCCTGGAGTGGGGCAGGGAGGTACTATGGCTACACCTTC

J gene: TRBJ1-6
CDR3 length: 16
V gene: TRBV6-1
clone size: .
D gene: TRBD1
CDR3 protein: CASSVNRGGNNSPLHF
CDR3 DNA: TGTGCCAGCAGTGTGAACAGGGGAGGGAATAATTCACCCCTCCACTTT

J gene: TRBJ1-2
CDR3 length: 17
V gene: TRBV3-1
clone size: many
D gene: .
CDR3 protein: CASSQIGELSPNYGYTF
CDR3 DNA: TGTGCCAGCAGCCAGATCGGGGAGTTAAGTCCTAACTATGGCTACACCTTC

J gene: TRBJ1-1
CDR3 length: 12
V gene: TRBV3-1
clone size: many
D gene: .
CDR3 protein: CASSQVNTEAFF
CDR3 DNA: TGTGCCAGCAGCCAGGTGAACACTGAAGCTTTCTTT

J gene: TRBJ1-1
CDR3 length: 13
V gene: TRBV7-9
clone size: few
D gene: .
CDR3 protein: CASSFGDMGKAFF
CDR3 DNA: TGTGCCAGCAGCTTCGGTGATATGGGGAAAGCTTTCTTT

J gene: TRBJ1-2
CDR3 length: 11
V gene: TRBV5-8
clone size: .
D gene: .
CDR3 protein: CASSASAGYTF
CDR3 DNA: TGTGCCAGCTCCGCCTCGGCGGGCTACACCTTC

J gene: TRBJ2-5
CDR3 length: 15
V gene: TRBV5-1
clone size: few
D gene: .
CDR3 protein: CASSSGGQNQETQYF
CDR3 DNA: TGCGCCAGCAGCAGCGGGGGACAGAACCAAGAGACCCAGTACTTC

J gene: TRBJ1-5
CDR3 length: 14
V gene: TRBV28
clone size: many
D gene: .
CDR3 protein: CASSPGRAVRPQHF
CDR3 DNA: TGTGCCAGCAGTCCCGGCAGAGCTGTTCGGCCCCAGCATTTT

J gene: TRBJ2-3
CDR3 length: 17
V gene: TRBV5-6
clone size: .
D gene: .
CDR3 protein: CASSFDYGRRSTDTQYF
CDR3 DNA: TGTGCCAGCAGCTTCGACTACGGGCGTCGTAGCACAGATACGCAGTATTTT

J gene: TRBJ1-2
CDR3 length: 12
V gene: TRBV29-1
clone size: few
D gene: .
CDR3 protein: CSVVSGGDGYTF
CDR3 DNA: TGCAGCGTTGTTTCTGGGGGCGATGGCTACACCTTC

J gene: TRBJ1-1
CDR3 length: 16
V gene: TRBV2
clone size: many
D gene: TRBD1
CDR3 protein: CASSVGRGTGYPEAFF
CDR3 DNA: TGTGCCAGCAGTGTGGGGAGAGGGACAGGGTATCCTGAAGCTTTCTTT

J gene: TRBJ2-5
CDR3 length: 14
V gene: TRBV7-2
clone size: many
D gene: TRBD2
CDR3 protein: CASSTTSGRKTQYF
CDR3 DNA: TGTGCCAGCAGTACGACTAGCGGGAGGAAGACCCAGTACTTC

J gene: TRBJ1-4
CDR3 length: 15
V gene: TRBV30
clone size: many
D gene: .
CDR3 protein: CAWSVSEVPNEKLFF
CDR3 DNA: TGTGCCTGGAGTGTAAGCGAGGTACCTAATGAAAAACTGTTTTTT

J gene: TRBJ2-7
CDR3 length: 13
V gene: TRBV6-2/TRBV6-3
clone size: many
D gene: .
CDR3 protein: CASDAGAGGEQYF
CDR3 DNA: TGTGCCAGCGACGCCGGGGCCGGTGGCGAGCAGTACTTC

J gene: TRBJ2-5
CDR3 length: 15
V gene: TRBV11-3
clone size: many
D gene: TRBD2
CDR3 protein: CASSLGGSGKETQYF
CDR3 DNA: TGTGCCAGCAGCTTAGGAGGTAGCGGGAAAGAGACCCAGTACTTC

J gene: TRBJ2-1
CDR3 length: 18
V gene: TRBV28
clone size: many
D gene: TRBD2
CDR3 protein: CASSTGRRGLAGNNEQFF
CDR3 DNA: TGTGCCAGCAGTACGGGGAGGAGGGGACTAGCGGGGAACAATGAGCAGTTCTTC

J gene: TRBJ2-3
CDR3 length: 14
V gene: TRBV18
clone size: many
D gene: .
CDR3 protein: CASSPRSDADTQYF
CDR3 DNA: TGTGCCAGCTCACCTAGGAGCGACGCAGATACGCAGTATTTT

J gene: TRBJ1-5
CDR3 length: 14
V gene: TRBV12-3/TRBV12-4
clone size: .
D gene: .
CDR3 protein: CASTPANSNQPQHF
CDR3 DNA: TGTGCCAGCACCCCGGCGAATAGCAATCAGCCCCAGCATTTT

J gene: TRBJ2-3
CDR3 length: 15
V gene: TRBV4-2
clone size: .
D gene: .
CDR3 protein: CASSQAPPGTDTQYF
CDR3 DNA: TGTGCCAGCAGCCAAGCGCCCCCTGGCACAGATACGCAGTATTTT

J gene: TRBJ2-7
CDR3 length: 17
V gene: TRBV7-9
clone size: many
D gene: TRBD1
CDR3 protein: CASSHPPQGQGVYEQYF
CDR3 DNA: TGTGCCAGCAGCCATCCCCCGCAGGGACAGGGGGTGTACGAGCAGTACTTC

J gene: TRBJ1-5
CDR3 length: 13
V gene: TRBV2
clone size: many
D gene: .
CDR3 protein: CAQAGEYNQPQHF
CDR3 DNA: TGTGCCCAAGCGGGGGAATACAATCAGCCCCAGCATTTT

J gene: TRBJ2-1
CDR3 length: 15
V gene: TRBV27
clone size: many
D gene: TRBD1
CDR3 protein: CASSYIDRDDNEQFF
CDR3 DNA: TGTGCCAGCAGTTACATCGACAGGGATGACAATGAGCAGTTCTTC

J gene: TRBJ1-2
CDR3 length: 15
V gene: TRBV19
clone size: few
D gene: TRBD1
CDR3 protein: CASSAWDRLVMGYTF
CDR3 DNA: TGTGCCAGTAGTGCCTGGGACAGGCTCGTCATGGGCTACACCTTC

J gene: TRBJ2-4
CDR3 length: 17
V gene: TRBV12-3/TRBV12-4
clone size: once
D gene: TRBD2
CDR3 protein: CASSPTSGGLAKNIQYF
CDR3 DNA: TGTGCCAGCAGTCCGACTAGCGGAGGACTAGCCAAAAACATTCAGTACTTC

J gene: TRBJ2-7
CDR3 length: 11
V gene: TRBV6-1
clone size: many
D gene: .
CDR3 protein: CATRGAGEQYF
CDR3 DNA: TGTGCCACTCGGGGGGCGGGCGAGCAGTACTTC

J gene: TRBJ2-1
CDR3 length: 16
V gene: TRBV9
clone size: few
D gene: .
CDR3 protein: CASSVGGLLRYNEQFF
CDR3 DNA: TGTGCCAGCAGCGTAGGGGGTCTCCTCCGGTACAATGAGCAGTTCTTC

J gene: TRBJ1-3
CDR3 length: 14
V gene: TRBV12-3/TRBV12-4
clone size: .
D gene: .
CDR3 protein: CASSLPGFGNTIYF
CDR3 DNA: TGTGCCAGCAGTCTCCCAGGGTTTGGAAACACCATATATTTT

J gene: TRBJ2-1
CDR3 length: 23
V gene: TRBV11-3
clone size: many
D gene: .
CDR3 protein: CASSLDSSWELFRSGRGFNEQFF
CDR3 DNA: TGTGCCAGCAGCTTAGATTCTTCCTGGGAGCTTTTCCGTAGCGGTAGGGGCTTTAATGAGCAGTTCTTC

J gene: TRBJ2-6
CDR3 length: 15
V gene: TRBV6-1
clone size: many
D gene: .
CDR3 protein: CASTASGAGANVLTF
CDR3 DNA: TGTGCCAGCACCGCCTCAGGGGCTGGGGCCAACGTCCTGACTTTC

J gene: TRBJ2-7
CDR3 length: 15
V gene: TRBV11-3
clone size: .
D gene: .
CDR3 protein: CASSLVRVRPYEQYF
CDR3 DNA: TGTGCCAGCAGCTTAGTACGCGTCAGGCCATACGAGCAGTACTTC

J gene: TRBJ2-7
CDR3 length: 18
V gene: TRBV5-1
clone size: many
D gene: TRBD2
CDR3 protein: CASSMGLAGLKGSYEQYF
CDR3 DNA: TGCGCCAGCAGCATGGGACTAGCGGGATTGAAGGGGTCCTACGAGCAGTACTTC

J gene: TRBJ1-3
CDR3 length: 13
V gene: TRBV5-1
clone size: few
D gene: .
CDR3 protein: CASSEGAENTIYF
CDR3 DNA: TGCGCCAGCAGCGAAGGAGCTGAAAACACCATATATTTT

J gene: TRBJ1-5
CDR3 length: 14
V gene: TRBV11-2
clone size: .
D gene: .
CDR3 protein: CASSLGSHGQPQHF
CDR3 DNA: TGTGCCAGCAGCTTAGGGAGTCACGGGCAGCCCCAGCATTTT

J gene: TRBJ1-5
CDR3 length: 14
V gene: TRBV9
clone size: .
D gene: .
CDR3 protein: CASSVGVTNQPQHF
CDR3 DNA: TGTGCCAGCAGCGTAGGTGTCACCAATCAGCCCCAGCATTTT

J gene: TRBJ2-5
CDR3 length: 13
V gene: TRBV24-1
clone size: .
D gene: .
CDR3 protein: CATSGGIYETQYF
CDR3 DNA: TGTGCCACCAGTGGGGGCATCTACGAGACCCAGTACTTC

J gene: TRBJ2-1
CDR3 length: 12
V gene: TRBV19
clone size: .
D gene: .
CDR3 protein: CASSIEVTEQFF
CDR3 DNA: TGTGCCAGTAGTATAGAGGTAACTGAGCAGTTCTTC

J gene: TRBJ1-2
CDR3 length: 13
V gene: TRBV7-9
clone size: many
D gene: .
CDR3 protein: CASSLDLSYGYTF
CDR3 DNA: TGTGCCAGCAGCTTAGATTTAAGCTATGGCTACACCTTC

J gene: TRBJ2-2
CDR3 length: 17
V gene: TRBV27
clone size: .
D gene: TRBD2
CDR3 protein: CASKTSREGRTAGELFF
CDR3 DNA: TGTGCCAGCAAGACTTCGCGGGAGGGTCGGACGGCCGGGGAGCTGTTTTTT

J gene: TRBJ2-7
CDR3 length: 14
V gene: TRBV20-1
clone size: few
D gene: .
CDR3 protein: CSASLASRNYEQYF
CDR3 DNA: TGCAGTGCTAGTTTAGCTAGCCGAAACTACGAGCAGTACTTC

J gene: TRBJ2-1
CDR3 length: 15
V gene: TRBV6-9
clone size: many
D gene: .
CDR3 protein: CASSYLGTAPNEQFF
CDR3 DNA: TGTGCCAGCAGTTATCTTGGGACGGCGCCCAATGAGCAGTTCTTC

J gene: TRBJ1-1
CDR3 length: 14
V gene: TRBV2
clone size: many
D gene: .
CDR3 protein: CASSDEGRGTEAFF
CDR3 DNA: TGTGCCAGCAGTGACGAAGGGAGAGGAACTGAAGCTTTCTTT

J gene: TRBJ2-2
CDR3 length: 16
V gene: TRBV11-3
clone size: .
D gene: .
CDR3 protein: CASSLAAGLNTGELFF
CDR3 DNA: TGTGCCAGCAGCTTAGCGGCGGGATTGAACACCGGGGAGCTGTTTTTT

J gene: TRBJ1-2
CDR3 length: 13
V gene: TRBV3-1
clone size: many
D gene: .
CDR3 protein: CASSPVRGGGYTF
CDR3 DNA: TGTGCCAGCAGCCCCGTAAGAGGCGGTGGCTACACCTTC

J gene: TRBJ2-1
CDR3 length: 20
V gene: TRBV11-3
clone size: once
D gene: .
CDR3 protein: CASSERQGARMAGGRDEQFF
CDR3 DNA: TGTGCCAGCAGCGAAAGACAGGGGGCGCGGATGGCGGGAGGGCGGGATGAGCAGTTCTTC